The 30 T cell receptor beta chains reported below all come from one sample, sequenced in a study of tumor and adjacent non-tumor tissue in lung cancer. No cell sorting was done before RNA was extracted from the tissue. The normal lung tissue was taken more than 3 cm from the tumor edge. A modified ARM-PCR protocol with three rounds of nested PCR amplified TCRbeta. Each CDR3 protein gets one entry after TCRdb re-called the multiplex PCR reads with MiXCR. The sample contains fewer than 100,000 distinct CDR3 sequences, around 82% of which appear only once. Sequences were obtained from distant non-tumor lung tissue. The receptors originated from a woman aged 45-59 years with non-small cell lung cancer.

This clonotype has a handful of counts. The V and J genes are TRBV20-1 and TRBJ2-5; TRBD2 agrees at 11 bases. CDR3 length: 16 residues. Losses at the gene ends were 5 bases for V and 7 bases for J; bases not matched to a gene: 15. Looked up from germline, CDR1 is DFQATT and CDR2 is SNEGSKA (reference sequence). The CDR3 sequence: CSAPRATSGEPGTQYF. For the CDR3, the DNA is TGCAGTGCTCCGCGAGCGACTAGCGGGGAGCCTGGGACCCAGTACTTC.

Points on this clonotype: At one end, the junction sequence differs from germline, possibly due to a read error. V gene TRBV5-5 combines with J gene TRBJ2-7; TRBD2 matches at 7 bases. The germline CDR1 and CDR2 sequences are SGHKS and YYEKEE (reference sequence). The CDR3 length is 15 residues. CDR3 residues: CASSWEGTITYEKYF. In DNA form, the CDR3 reads TGTGCCAGCAGCTGGGAGGGCACCATCACCTACGAGAAGTACTTC.

Of note for this clonotype: Its ends do not fully match the called genes, so a read error is possible. The rearrangement uses TRBV6-5 and TRBJ2-7, with TRBD1 identical over 9 bases. Germline V lookup: CDR1 MNHEY, CDR2 SVGAGI. CDR3 length: 16 residues. DNA for the CDR3: TGTGACAGCATACCCATTAGGACAGGGGATTTCTACGAGCAGTACTTC. Translating it yields CDSIPIRTGDFYEQYF.

The chain carries TRBV20-1 and TRBJ2-2; D is tentatively TRBD1 or TRBD2 (5 bases each). V shed 3 bases and J shed 0 bases, with 11 bases lying between them. Germline CDR1 DFQATT, CDR2 SNEGSKA (reference sequence). The CDR3 spans 15 residues. For the CDR3, the DNA is TGCAGTGCTAGCGGGGCCGTTCCGAACACCGGGGAGCTGTTTTTT. Protein sequence: CSASGAVPNTGELFF.

This chain uses TRBV5-6 with TRBJ2-1, with D hard to call. The J call may be wrong; the DNA end is better matched by TRBJ2-7. CDR1 and CDR2 from the germline V gene are SGHDT and YYEEEE. The CDR3 is 13 amino acids. CDR3 DNA sequence: TGTGCCAGCAGCTTGATAGTCTCCTACGAGCAGTACTTC. Amino acid sequence: CASSLIVSYEQYF.

Points on this clonotype: One base away lies a much larger clone, so this may be a sequencing read error. The chain employs TRBV5-1 and TRBJ1-5; D is unclear. This CDR3 has 14 residues. CDR1 SGHRS and CDR2 YFSETQ come from the germline V gene. CDR3 loop: CASSPDGFNRPQHF. The CDR3 DNA sequence: TGCGCCAGCAGCCCGGACGGATTCAATCGGCCCCAGCATTTT.

At least ten counts were recorded for this clonotype. The V and J genes are TRBV10-3 and TRBJ1-2; 11 positions match TRBD1. J lost 6 bases, V lost 3 bases, and 12 bases had no gene match. The length of the CDR3 is 17 residues. Germline CDR1 reads ENHRY; CDR2 reads SYGVKD. The CDR3 DNA sequence: TGTGCCATCAGTGACCGGGCGGCCGGGACAGGGGGTGATGGCTACACCTTC. It is translated as CAISDRAAGTGGDGYTF.

V gene TRBV7-2 combines with J gene TRBJ2-7; 8 positions agree with TRBD2. This CDR3 is built from 15 residues. Per germline, CDR1 SGHTA and CDR2 FQGNSA. After removal of 5 bases from V and 5 bases from J, the junction contained 11 bases not matched to a gene. The CDR3 DNA is TGTGCCAGCAGCCTTTGGGGACTAGGCCCTGACGAGCAGTACTTC. The encoded protein is CASSLWGLGPDEQYF.

V usage is TRBV9 and J usage is TRBJ2-5; D is possibly TRBD1 (5 bases). CDR3 length: 15 amino acids. Germline V gene lookup returns CDR1 SGDLS and CDR2 YYNGEE. V was pared by 5 bases and J by 4 bases, with 18 bases between. The CDR3 DNA reads as TGTGCCAGCAGAGCCGAAGGGGTTGGCGGAGAGACCCAGTACTTC. Protein sequence: CASRAEGVGGETQYF. The complete variable domain, with remaining parts taken from reference TRBV9 and TRBJ2-5, reads DSGVTQTPKHLITATGQRVTLRCSPRSGDLSVYWYQQSLDQGLQFLIQYYNGEERAKGNILERFSAQQFPDLHSELNLSSLELGDSALYFCASRAEGVGGETQYFGPGTRLLVL.

A note on this clonotype: Germline is not matched at one junction end, which may reflect a read error. This rearrangement joins TRBV7-8 to TRBJ2-5, with a possible D match to TRBD2 (5 bases). The CDR3 covers 14 residues. Germline CDR1 SGHVS, CDR2 FQNEAQ. This chain's CDR3 is CANSHLGVQETQYF. The DNA of the CDR3 is TGTGCCAACAGCCACCTCGGGGTGCAAGAGACCCAGTACTTC.

A word on this clonotype: One end of the junction is discordant with germline, which a read error may explain. The chain joins TRBV5-4 to TRBJ1-1; possible D gene TRBD1, 6 bases. This CDR3 is 16 amino acids long. CDR1 is SGHNT and CDR2 is YYREEE in the germline V gene (reference sequence). CDR3 sequence reads: CASSSGWVGGNTETFF. DNA for the CDR3: TGTGCCAGTAGCTCCGGGTGGGTAGGGGGTAACACTGAAACTTTCTTT.

On this clonotype: The CDR3 does not close with the conserved phenylalanine or tryptophan, likely indicating a read error. The CDR3 protein is CVSIASGASTDTQYL. The CDR3 region has the DNA TGTGTCAGCATAGCTAGCGGGGCTAGCACAGATACGCAGTATCTT. This chain uses TRBV28 with TRBJ2-3; 9 nucleotides agree with TRBD2. The germline V gene encodes CDR1 MDHEN and CDR2 SYDVKM. The CDR3 extends over 15 amino acids.

On this clonotype itself: A much larger clone differs from this one at a single base, so this may be a read error. The chain carries TRBV10-3 and TRBJ2-2, with 7 bases lining up with TRBD1. CDR1 and CDR2 from the germline V gene are ENHRY and SYGVKD. V dropped 6 bases and J dropped 2; count of bases not matched to a gene: 9. This CDR3 region has 16 residues. The CDR3 nucleotides are TGTGCCATCAGGTCCTCAGGGGGTAGTAACACCGGGGAGCTGTTTTTT. Protein product: CAIRSSGGSNTGELFF.

For this clonotype: The missing conserved phenylalanine or tryptophan at the end of this CDR3 makes a read error likely. This rearrangement joins TRBV6-1 to TRBJ2-2, with D perhaps assigned TRBD1 or TRBD2 (6 bases each). CDR3 length: 15 amino acids. From germline, CDR1 is MNHNS and CDR2 SASEGT. CDR3 bases: TGCGCCTCGAGTAGGGGGAGCGGGTACACCGGGGAGCTGTTTCTT. It specifies CASSRGSGYTGELFL.

Regarding this clonotype: One junction end does not reproduce the germline sequence, and a read error may be involved. The chain recombines TRBV6-6 with TRBJ2-5; D may match TRBD1 or TRBD2 (6 bases each). Germline values: CDR1 MNHNY, CDR2 SVGAGI (reference sequence). The CDR3 length is 15 residues. CDR3 amino acids: CVSSGLRGHQETQYF. The DNA of the CDR3 is TGTGTCAGCAGCGGGCTCAGGGGTCACCAAGAGACCCAGTACTTC.

This clonotype was detected a few times. This clone may be a read error of a much larger clone one base away. CDR3 region: CAISPGIGAYEQYF. DNA of the CDR3: TGTGCCATCAGCCCCGGGATAGGGGCCTACGAGCAGTACTTC. The J gene is TRBJ2-7, the V gene TRBV10-3, with D perhaps given as TRBD1 or TRBD2 (5 bases each). V was clipped by 6 bases and J by 2 bases, with 14 bases between them. The CDR3 totals 14 residues. Per the germline V gene, CDR1 is ENHRY and CDR2 is SYGVKD.

The table lists this clonotype with a count of one. A much larger clone lies one base from this, so it may be a read error. The CDR3 region is CSARCPTLNTIYF. CDR3 coding DNA: TGCAGTGCTAGATGCCCGACCCTAAACACCATATATTTT. The chain is built from TRBV20-1 and TRBJ1-3, with no clear D. The CDR3 runs to 13 residues. Germline loops: CDR1 DFQATT, CDR2 SNEGSKA (reference sequence). V lost 2 bases and J 6 bases, leaving 11 bases between the germline ends.

Comments on this clonotype: At one boundary the junction diverges from the germline segment, which might be a read error. The CDR3 reads CTSSGRQQNTEAFF. CDR3 DNA: TGTACCAGTAGTGGCCGACAGCAGAACACTGAAGCTTTCTTT. The rearrangement joins TRBV12-3 or TRBV12-4 to TRBJ1-1, with a weak D call TRBD1 (5 bases). This CDR3 comprises 14 residues.

With respect to this clonotype: Because the CDR3 is missing its conserved closing phenylalanine or tryptophan, this is likely a read error. No DNA is shown, since the ends of the CDR3 on it are uncertain; the CDR3 is the one TCRdb lists. This chain uses TRBV4-1 with TRBJ1-5; TRBD1 is the table's D call, not checked against the DNA. Germline CDR1 and CDR2: MGHRA and YSYEKL. Including both end residues, the CDR3 is 15 amino acids long. Here the CDR3 reads CASSREGQANQPHHY.

This clonotype has just one count. Here the CDR3 omits its conserved ending phenylalanine or tryptophan, so a read error is the likely source. The J gene is TRBJ1-3, the V gene TRBV6-2 or TRBV6-3; no clear D gene. In germline, CDR1 is MNHEY, CDR2 SVGEGT. The CDR3 has 15 amino acids. Trimming pared 4 bases from V and 2 bases from J, leaving 12 bases between. This CDR3 reads CASSSKEEAGNTIYL. CDR3 sequence (DNA): TGTGCCAGCAGTTCCAAAGAGGAGGCTGGAAACACCATATATCTT.

In its sample, this clonotype was seen many times. For the CDR3, the DNA is TGCGCCAGCTTACAGGCGAGCAATCAGCCCCAGCATTTT. It encodes CASLQASNQPQHF. The gene calls are TRBV10-2 and TRBJ1-5, with D tentatively TRBD1 (5 bases). The V end lost 8 bases, the J end lost 1 base, and 9 bases lay between the germline ends. The CDR3 spans 13 residues. Germline loops: CDR1 WSHSY, CDR2 SAAADI.

In regard to this clonotype: One end of the junction does not line up with germline, which may come from a read error. V usage is TRBV6-2 or TRBV6-3 and J usage is TRBJ2-7, with D possibly TRBD2 on 6 matching bases. This CDR3 spans 13 amino acids. The V gene's germline CDR1 is MNHEY and CDR2 SVGEGT. The CDR3: CVSSQRVSYEQYF. The DNA for the CDR3 is TGTGTCAGCAGCCAGCGGGTTTCCTACGAGCAATACTTC.

As regards this clonotype: At one of its ends the junction is not consistent with the germline gene, which may arise from a read error. This chain joins TRBV4-1 and TRBJ1-5; 7 bases align to TRBD1. This CDR3 has 16 amino acids. In germline, CDR1 is MGHRA, CDR2 YSYEKL. The CDR3 spells CASIQVPVGGNQRQHF. The CDR3, as DNA: TGCGCCAGCATCCAAGTTCCGGTAGGGGGCAATCAGCGCCAGCATTTT.

The sample holds many counts of this clonotype. The chain carries TRBV7-9 and TRBJ1-3; unclear D gene. Deletions cut 1 base from V and 1 base from J, with 2 bases between. This CDR3 is built from 13 residues. CDR1 is SEHNR, CDR2 FQNEAQ, per germline (reference sequence). CDR3 residues: CASSLESGNTIYF. The CDR3, as DNA: TGTGCCAGCAGCTTAGAGTCTGGAAACACCATATATTTT.

In the case of this clonotype: Here the CDR3 omits its conserved ending phenylalanine or tryptophan, so a read error is the likely source. The chain joins TRBV6-6 to TRBJ2-1; D ambiguous. Per the germline V gene, CDR1 is MNHNY and CDR2 is SVGAGI (reference sequence). Trimming stripped 2 bases from V and 3 bases from J, with 8 bases between. The CDR3 spans 14 residues. The CDR3 reads CASSYTEDYNEQFI. CDR3 sequence (DNA): TGTGCCAGCAGTTACACGGAAGACTACAATGAGCAGTTCATC.

In regard to this clonotype: One end of the junction varies from germline; a read error may be responsible. The CDR3 here is CASSLWARLATGTQYF. DNA of the CDR3: TGTGCCAGCAGCTTGTGGGCCCGGCTAGCGACAGGTACGCAGTATTTT. V gene TRBV11-2 combines with J gene TRBJ2-3, with D perhaps matching TRBD1 or TRBD2 (6 bases each). Germline CDR1 and CDR2: SGHAT and FQNNGV. This CDR3 has 16 amino acids.

Concerning this clonotype itself: Possible read error: a much larger clone is one base away. The chain links TRBV5-1 to TRBJ1-1; 8 bases match TRBD1. Per germline, CDR1 SGHRS and CDR2 YFSETQ. The CDR3 loop spans 17 amino acids. V lost 0 bases and J lost 5; bases outside the gene matches: 12. In DNA, the CDR3 is TGCGCCAGCAGCTTGGACCAGGGGGCGAAATTTTTTACTGAAGCTTTCTTT. This gives the protein CASSLDQGAKFFTEAFF.

This clonotype was picked up many times. The chain recombines TRBV7-9 with TRBJ2-3, with D perhaps TRBD2 (5 bases). CDR1 is SEHNR and CDR2 is FQNEAQ in the germline V gene (reference sequence). The CDR3 consists of 14 residues. The V gene lost 2 bases and the J gene lost 2 bases, with 8 bases spanning the gap. The CDR3 sequence: CASSLIATTDTQYF. CDR3 sequence (DNA): TGTGCCAGCAGCTTAATAGCGACCACAGATACGCAGTATTTT.

With regard to this clonotype: A read error may produce the germline difference seen at one junction end. V is TRBV6-5 and J is TRBJ2-2, with D possibly matching TRBD2 (5 bases). The V gene's germline CDR1 is MNHEY and CDR2 SVGAGI. This CDR3 contains 15 residues. In DNA, the CDR3 is TGTGCCAACTGCAGCAGGAGACCGAACACCGGGGAACTGTTTTTT. The encoded protein is CANCSRRPNTGELFF.

Remarks on this clonotype: A read error may produce the germline difference seen at one junction end. V gene TRBV28 combines with J gene TRBJ1-4, with D possibly TRBD1 on 5 matching bases. Germline V gene lookup returns CDR1 MDHEN and CDR2 SYDVKM. The CDR3 totals 20 residues. The CDR3 is CTSSSSYGRAWDSTNEKLFF. The CDR3 nucleotides read TGTACCAGCAGTTCGAGTTATGGCAGGGCTTGGGACTCAACTAATGAAAAACTGTTTTTT.